This T cell receptor (beta chain) emerged from a study of cytomegalovirus exposure and HLA in healthy donors. PCR was performed using 60 Vbeta and 13 Jbeta primers. Assay used: immunoSEQ multiplex PCR; TCRdb lists only in-frame clones, some missing. The sample includes roughly 150,000 clones, approximately 83% of them seen just once. A word on this clone: Its specificity is not known.

The CDR3 totals 13 residues. The V end lost 5 bases, the J end lost 3 bases, and 10 bases lay between the germline ends. Germline V gene data show CDR1 as SGHTA and CDR2 as FQGTGA. Study-level findings and limits: Analysis was carried out at a later point, and it linked a missense DCLRE1C variant to TCR beta V- and J-gene trimming.

This sequence joins TRBV7-3 and TRBJ1-1; no firm D call. Sequencing was performed on PBMCs. The sequence came from a male donor in good health and CMV-seronegative. CDR3 nucleotide sequence: TGTGCCAGCAGCCGCAACGCGGACACTGAAGCTTTCTTT. Protein sequence: CASSRNADTEAFF.